These T cell receptor beta chains were read from a single sample in a study of cytomegalovirus exposure and HLA in healthy donors. This table comes from immunoSEQ multiplex PCR, and its TCRdb copy is limited to in-frame clones, with some not included. The table records 150,000 to 200,000 clones, about 83% of them present only once. Sequenced material: PBMCs. These receptors came from a woman under 40 in good health and CMV-seropositive. The CDR3 runs from the conserved cysteine through the conserved F or W. A D gene is named only where the DNA matches it firmly. Part of the rows lack a size; the others show once, few, many or a class for expanded clones.

J gene,V gene,D gene,clone size,CDR3 protein,CDR3 DNA
TRBJ1-2,TRBV7-2,-,-,CASSLVAAVAERRPYGYTF,TGTGCCAGCAGCTTAGTAGCAGCGGTTGCAGAGCGGAGACCCTATGGCTACACCTTC
TRBJ1-1,TRBV7-3,TRBD1,once,CASSAGTGGGGTEAFF,TGTGCCAGCAGCGCCGGGACAGGGGGCGGGGGTACTGAAGCTTTCTTT
TRBJ1-2,TRBV6-6,-,once,CASSYSPTGSYGYTF,TGTGCCAGCAGTTACTCCCCGACAGGCAGCTATGGCTACACCTTC
TRBJ2-2,TRBV4-3,TRBD2,few,CASSRGTSGGVELFF,TGCGCCAGCAGCCGAGGGACTAGCGGGGGGGTAGAGCTGTTTTTT
TRBJ2-7,TRBV7-8,TRBD2,-,CASSATSGSSYEQYF,TGTGCCAGCAGCGCTACTAGCGGTAGCTCCTACGAGCAGTACTTC
TRBJ2-7,TRBV11-2,TRBD2,-,CASKLSSGRASEQYF,TGTGCCAGCAAATTGAGTAGCGGGAGGGCATCCGAGCAGTACTTC
TRBJ2-2,TRBV27,TRBD1,-,CASTSGGFTGELFF,TGTGCCAGCACCTCAGGGGGATTCACCGGGGAGCTGTTTTTT
TRBJ2-1,TRBV12-5,-,-,CASGLVLGGQFPNEQFF,TGTGCTAGTGGTTTGGTATTGGGGGGTCAGTTCCCAAATGAGCAGTTCTTC
TRBJ2-3,TRBV2,-,-,CASRQTDTQYF,TGTGCCAGCAGACAAACAGATACGCAGTATTTT
TRBJ2-1,TRBV6-5,-,-,CASTPIRSYNEQFF,TGTGCCAGCACGCCTATTAGAAGCTACAATGAGCAGTTCTTC
TRBJ1-2,TRBV28,TRBD1,-,CASSLWTGIMGNYGYTF,TGTGCCAGCAGTTTGTGGACAGGGATTATGGGCAACTATGGCTACACCTTC
TRBJ1-4,TRBV2,-,-,CASRQFPTATNEKLFF,TGTGCCAGCAGACAGTTCCCGACGGCAACTAATGAAAAACTGTTTTTT
TRBJ1-1,TRBV6-5,-,once,CASRKTGNTEAFF,TGTGCCAGCAGAAAAACAGGGAACACTGAAGCTTTCTTT
TRBJ2-7,TRBV5-6,TRBD1,-,CASGTGPSYEQYF,TGTGCCAGCGGGACAGGACCTTCCTACGAGCAGTACTTC
TRBJ2-4,TRBV11-1,-,-,CASSPGLWGKNIQYF,TGTGCCAGCAGCCCAGGGTTGTGGGGCAAAAACATTCAGTACTTC
TRBJ2-2,TRBV9,-,-,CASSATTPSTGELFF,TGTGCCAGCAGCGCGACTACCCCATCGACCGGGGAGCTGTTTTTT
TRBJ1-2,TRBV21-1,-,-,CASSKSTAGGGDGYTF,TGTGCCAGCAGCAAATCTACCGCAGGGGGAGGAGATGGCTACACCTTC
TRBJ2-7,TRBV6-5,TRBD1,-,CASSYRGQSFYEQYF,TGTGCCAGCAGTTACAGGGGACAGTCCTTCTACGAGCAGTACTTC
TRBJ1-2,TRBV18,-,-,CASSPPVSGRTYGYTF,TGTGCCAGCTCACCACCGGTGTCGGGCCGGACTTATGGCTACACCTTC
TRBJ2-7,TRBV23-1,-,once,CASSQSAGVFYEQYF,TGCGCCAGCAGTCAATCAGCAGGGGTATTTTACGAGCAGTACTTC
TRBJ2-5,TRBV6-7,-,few,CASSLPSLGPARETQYF,TGTGCCAGCTCCCTCCCCTCGCTGGGGCCCGCTCGGGAGACCCAGTACTTC
TRBJ1-5,TRBV27,TRBD1,-,CASSLSWTGGNQPQHF,TGTGCCAGCAGTTTATCCTGGACAGGGGGCAATCAGCCCCAGCATTTT
TRBJ2-7,TRBV7-9,-,few,CASSNFRLADSYEQYF,TGTGCCAGCAGCAATTTCCGTCTAGCGGACAGCTACGAGCAGTACTTC
TRBJ2-5,TRBV6-5,TRBD2,-,CASRYSGGAGETQYF,TGTGCCAGCAGATATAGCGGGGGGGCGGGAGAGACCCAGTACTTC
TRBJ2-3,TRBV14,-,-,CASSLRRTDTQYF,TGTGCCAGCAGCCTTAGGAGAACAGATACGCAGTATTTT
TRBJ1-3,TRBV5-4,TRBD1,-,CASSSGTAGNTIYF,TGTGCCAGCAGCTCCGGGACAGCCGGAAACACCATATATTTT
TRBJ1-6,TRBV10-3,-,-,CAISDAGFYDSPLHF,TGTGCCATCAGTGATGCAGGTTTTTACGATTCACCCCTCCACTTT
TRBJ1-2,TRBV5-1,TRBD1,-,CASRPSGQLFFGYTF,TGCGCCAGCAGACCCTCGGGACAGTTGTTCTTTGGCTACACCTTC
TRBJ1-2,TRBV10-3,-,-,CAISVTNYGYTF,TGTGCCATCAGTGTTACAAACTATGGCTACACCTTC
TRBJ2-1,TRBV9,TRBD2,-,CASSVSGTYNEQFF,TGTGCCAGCAGCGTGAGCGGGACTTACAATGAGCAGTTCTTC
TRBJ1-6,TRBV18,TRBD1,few,CASSDRENSPLHF,TGTGCCAGCTCCGACAGGGAAAATTCACCCCTCCACTTT
TRBJ2-1,TRBV7-2,-,-,CASSLVGPGLLSSYNEQFF,TGTGCCAGCAGCTTAGTAGGCCCCGGACTATTATCCTCCTACAATGAGCAGTTCTTC
TRBJ2-7,TRBV4-2,-,-,CASSQSSSYEQYF,TGTGCCAGCAGCCAATCGAGCTCCTACGAGCAGTACTTC
TRBJ1-2,TRBV7-9,-,few,CASSLGRIQRGGYTF,TGTGCCAGCAGCTTGGGCAGAATTCAACGTGGGGGCTACACCTTC
TRBJ2-2,TRBV7-8,TRBD1,-,CASNSGTGGTGELFF,TGTGCCAGCAACTCCGGGACAGGGGGCACCGGGGAGCTGTTTTTT
TRBJ1-5,TRBV5-6,-,-,CASSLRQSNQPQHF,TGTGCCAGCAGCCTTCGACAGAGCAATCAGCCCCAGCATTTT
TRBJ1-1,TRBV15,-,-,CATSRDRRSHQGYTEAFF,TGTGCCACCAGCAGAGACCGTAGATCCCACCAGGGGTACACTGAAGCTTTCTTT
TRBJ1-6,TRBV6-1,-,-,CASSANRIGNSPLHF,TGTGCCAGCAGTGCCAACAGGATCGGAAATTCACCCCTCCACTTT
TRBJ2-3,TRBV7-2,TRBD2,-,CASSLLQAGSPWDTQYF,TGTGCCAGCAGCTTACTCCAAGCGGGGTCTCCTTGGGATACGCAGTATTTT
TRBJ1-1,TRBV5-5,-,-,CASSPEALGPAEAFF,TGTGCCAGCAGCCCGGAGGCCCTCGGGCCGGCTGAAGCTTTCTTT
TRBJ1-1,TRBV28,-,-,CASTAESRRKAFF,TGTGCCAGCACCGCGGAGTCAAGAAGGAAAGCTTTCTTT
TRBJ2-1,TRBV5-4,TRBD2,-,CASSPWRSGGIHNEQFF,TGTGCCAGCAGCCCCTGGAGGAGCGGGGGAATCCACAATGAGCAGTTCTTC
TRBJ1-2,TRBV7-2,-,-,CASSSAGLHNYGYTF,TGTGCCAGCAGCTCAGCGGGCCTGCACAACTATGGCTACACCTTC
TRBJ2-7,TRBV5-4,-,-,CASSLETNGVYEQYF,TGTGCCAGCAGCTTAGAGACCAACGGGGTCTACGAGCAGTACTTC
TRBJ2-1,TRBV7-8,-,once,CASSFQDSDGNEQFF,TGTGCCAGCAGCTTTCAGGACTCGGACGGGAATGAGCAGTTCTTC
TRBJ2-1,TRBV18,-,few,CASSPAGAEGRQFF,TGTGCCAGCTCACCGGCAGGGGCGGAAGGTCGGCAGTTCTTC
TRBJ1-5,TRBV6-6,-,few,CASEEQVYSNQPQHF,TGTGCCAGCGAAGAACAGGTTTATAGCAATCAGCCCCAGCATTTT
TRBJ2-7,TRBV6-5,TRBD2,-,CASKTSGRTYEQYF,TGTGCCAGCAAGACTAGCGGGAGGACCTACGAGCAGTACTTC
TRBJ2-7,TRBV15,-,-,CATSRSRLTQYF,TGTGCCACCAGCAGATCCAGACTTACGCAGTACTTC
TRBJ1-5,TRBV19,-,-,CASSSGPSRNQPQHF,TGTGCCAGCTCGAGCGGGCCTAGTAGGAATCAGCCCCAGCATTTT
TRBJ2-1,TRBV5-8,TRBD1,-,CASSLRRQGNEQFF,TGTGCCAGCAGCTTGAGGAGACAGGGGAATGAGCAGTTCTTC
TRBJ1-1,TRBV7-6,-,-,CASSPGGSLVNTEAFF,TGTGCCAGCAGCCCGGGAGGCAGTCTCGTGAACACTGAAGCTTTCTTT
TRBJ2-6,TRBV4-2,TRBD2,once,CASSQRGAGANVLTF,TGTGCCAGCAGCCAACGGGGGGCTGGGGCCAACGTCCTGACTTTC
TRBJ1-1,TRBV28,-,-,CASSSPLGVTEAFF,TGTGCCAGCAGCTCCCCCCTGGGCGTCACTGAAGCTTTCTTT
TRBJ1-4,TRBV28,-,-,CASSLVSATNEKLFF,TGTGCCAGCAGCCTAGTTTCCGCAACTAATGAAAAACTGTTTTTT
TRBJ2-3,TRBV5-6,-,-,CASSFLTDTQYF,TGTGCCAGCAGCTTCCTCACAGATACGCAGTATTTT
TRBJ2-7,TRBV7-9,TRBD1,-,CSSTSTGTGSYEQYF,TGTTCCAGCACCTCAACCGGGACAGGGTCCTACGAGCAGTACTTC
TRBJ1-1,TRBV4-3,-,-,CASSQDRGGQAEAFF,TGCGCCAGCAGCCAAGATCGGGGGGGGCAGGCTGAAGCTTTCTTT
TRBJ1-2,TRBV7-2,-,few,CASSLVRSNYGYTF,TGTGCCAGCAGCTTAGTTCGTTCTAACTATGGCTACACCTTC